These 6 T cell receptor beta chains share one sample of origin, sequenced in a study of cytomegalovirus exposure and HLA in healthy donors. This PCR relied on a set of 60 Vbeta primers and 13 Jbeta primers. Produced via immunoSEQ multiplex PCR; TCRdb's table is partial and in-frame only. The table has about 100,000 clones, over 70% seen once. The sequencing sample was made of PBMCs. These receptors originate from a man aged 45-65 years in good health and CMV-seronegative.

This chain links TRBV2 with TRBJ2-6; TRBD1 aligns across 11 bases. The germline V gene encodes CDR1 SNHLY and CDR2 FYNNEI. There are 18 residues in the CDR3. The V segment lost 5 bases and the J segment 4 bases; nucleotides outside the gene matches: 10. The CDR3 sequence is CASSSPGQGAVGANVLTF. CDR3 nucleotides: TGTGCCAGCAGTTCTCCTGGACAGGGGGCGGTAGGGGCCAACGTCCTGACTTTC.

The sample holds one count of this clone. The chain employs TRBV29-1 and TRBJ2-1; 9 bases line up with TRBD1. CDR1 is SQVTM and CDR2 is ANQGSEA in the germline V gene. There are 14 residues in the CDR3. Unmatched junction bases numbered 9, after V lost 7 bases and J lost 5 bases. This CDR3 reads CSASGQGPNNEQFF. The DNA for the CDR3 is TGCAGCGCCTCGGGACAGGGACCAAACAATGAGCAGTTCTTC.

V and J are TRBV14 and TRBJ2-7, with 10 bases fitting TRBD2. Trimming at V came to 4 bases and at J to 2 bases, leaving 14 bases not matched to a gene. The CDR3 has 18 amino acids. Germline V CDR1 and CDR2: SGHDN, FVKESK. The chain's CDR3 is CASSPTFSGRPTTYEQYF. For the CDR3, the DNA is TGTGCCAGCAGCCCGACCTTTAGCGGGAGGCCCACAACCTACGAGCAGTACTTC.

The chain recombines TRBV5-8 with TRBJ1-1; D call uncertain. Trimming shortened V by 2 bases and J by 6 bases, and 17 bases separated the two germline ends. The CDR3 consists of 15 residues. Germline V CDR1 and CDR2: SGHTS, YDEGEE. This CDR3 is CASSFERAPGAEAFF. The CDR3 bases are TGTGCCAGCAGCTTTGAGCGGGCCCCGGGCGCTGAAGCTTTCTTT.

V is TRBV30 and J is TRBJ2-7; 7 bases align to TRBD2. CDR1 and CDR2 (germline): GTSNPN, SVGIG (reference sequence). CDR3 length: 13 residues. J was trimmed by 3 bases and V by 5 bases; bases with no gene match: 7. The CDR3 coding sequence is TGTGCCTGGGTCAGCGGGAACCGCTACGAGCAGTACTTC. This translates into CAWVSGNRYEQYF.

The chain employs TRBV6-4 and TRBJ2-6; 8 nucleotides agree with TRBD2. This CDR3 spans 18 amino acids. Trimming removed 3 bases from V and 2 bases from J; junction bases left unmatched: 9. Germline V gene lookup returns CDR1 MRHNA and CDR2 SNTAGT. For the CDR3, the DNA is TGTGCCAGCAGTGAGGTAGCGGGATGGGTCACTGGGGCCAACGTCCTGACTTTC. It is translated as CASSEVAGWVTGANVLTF.